This TCR beta chain was recorded in a study of OX40 agonist ivuxolimab in advanced cancers. About the study as a whole: Ivuxolimab was an agonistic, fully human IgG2 monoclonal antibody directed against OX40 (CD134), a costimulatory receptor. Intravenous ivuxolimab was administered to patients every 2 weeks at six dose levels: 0.01, 0.1, 0.3, 1.5, 3 and 10 mg/kg. Of the approximately 50 dose-escalation patients, hepatocellular carcinoma was present in approximately 20, melanoma in around 15, renal cell carcinoma in 9 and head and neck cancer in 9. Prior anti-PD-1, anti-PD-L1 or anti-CTLA-4 therapy was permitted, and less than 45% of dose-escalation patients had received checkpoint inhibitors. In the dose-escalation cohort, around four fifths of patients were male, and the mean age was around 60 years with a range of roughly 20 to 85. The monotherapy dose-escalation portion (N of about 57 patients) of the phase I ivuxolimab trial is reported in the paper. The purpose of peripheral TCRbeta sequencing was to test whether ivuxolimab changed TCR sequence diversity and led to clonal T-cell expansion. Partial responses occurred in three dose-escalation patients, of whom one had hepatocellular carcinoma and two had cutaneous melanoma. Paper-wide results and their limitations: Clonal expansion of both CD4+ and CD8+ blood T cells was observed from baseline to week 6 at doses 0.1 to 3.0 mg/kg. The antigen specificity of the clonally expanded peripheral T cells was not determined. Low levels of normalized T-cell clonal expansion were also seen in some nonresponding patients. Partial responders in the 0.1-3.0 mg/kg groups had among the lowest normalized peripheral clonal expansion, especially among CD8+ T cells. After ivuxolimab, CD8+ T cells had more expanded clones than CD4+ T cells on average.

Patients with autoimmune disease history or receiving systemic immunosuppression were excluded from the trial. Peripheral blood for TCR sequencing was drawn from every dose cohort at baseline, at cycle 4 day 1 and at cycle 7 day 1. Samples came from an open-label, multicenter, first-in-human phase I dose-escalation trial of ivuxolimab. The trial enrolled adults with locally advanced or metastatic head and neck squamous cell, hepatocellular, melanoma or renal cell carcinoma. Before TCR sequencing, CD4+ T cells and CD8+ T cells from peripheral blood were sorted into separate populations. From the cysteine through the phenylalanine, the CDR3 covers 15 amino acids. The entry retains the CDR3 DNA only, 45 bases that are in frame from base 1. V sheds 2 bases and J sheds 6 bases, leaving 16 bases between their ends. In the germline V gene, CDR1 corresponds to MGHDK and CDR2 to SYGVNS. As for this clone: Its antigen remains unidentified. The input lacks base qualities; no much larger clone sits a single base away.

To sequence the TCRbeta CDR3 region, genomic DNA was isolated from the sorted cells. TCRbeta CDR3 regions were sequenced using the immunoSEQ Assay. In its TCRdb copy, this immuneACCESS table keeps in-frame sequences only and misses some clones. Where compared with another copy, unresolved V genes explain less than half of these, and the others have no known cause. The sample table holds about 69,000 clones, of which 90% were seen once. About 10% of the sample belongs to the ten largest clones. Sequenced material: CD4+ or CD8+ T cells sorted from blood, taken in a trial of the OX40 agonist ivuxolimab. This clonotype was sampled from an adult with an advanced solid tumor such as melanoma, head and neck, liver or kidney cancer. The sequence links TRBV25-1 to TRBJ2-5, with the D call perhaps TRBD1 or TRBD2, as 5 bases match in each case. The CDR3 in this case is CASSEGSGPLKTQYF. The sequenced DNA: TGTGCCAGCAGTGAAGGGTCGGGACCCCTCAAGACCCAGTACTTC.